The present T cell receptor beta chain was sequenced within a study of shared clonotypes between healthy human individuals. The wider study: Those who served as donors were two women and a few men between the ages of 18 and 49.

This clone was observed once. Its antigen remains unknown. Naive CD8 isolation took CD45RO-negative cells positively selected for CCR7 and excluded terminally differentiated effector memory CD45RA+ cells. Each of the donors was a healthy adult who was HIV-negative and had not had a recent acute infection or vaccination. Findings and limits, study-wide: Generation of non-shared clonotypes was less probable than generation of clonotypes shared by all four donors. An anticipated effect of sequencing depth on clonotype sharing among donors was recognized.

Measured with immunoSEQ multiplex PCR; TCRdb has only the in-frame clones, and not every one. The sample shows about 2.1 million clones, about 92% of them seen only once. Sequencing was performed on naive CD8+ T cells from PBMCs. The clonotype comes from a man aged 18 to 30 in good health. Some clones in this sample may be carry-over from other donors' samples.

Here the CDR3 reads CASSFATGELFF. CDR3 sequence (DNA): TGTGCCAGCAGCTTCGCGACCGGGGAGCTGTTTTTT. The rearrangement uses TRBV11-2 and TRBJ2-2; D is undetermined. The V end was cut by 3 bases, the J end by 5 bases, with 4 bases between. Germline CDR1 is SGHAT and CDR2 is FQNNGV. CDR3 length: 12 amino acids.